This T cell receptor beta chain is from a study of shared clonotypes between healthy human individuals. Study results and caveats: In general, naive subsets displayed greater estimated richness than memory subsets did.

Regarding this clone: Its antigen remains unidentified.

Profiling relied on immunoSEQ multiplex PCR, and the TCRdb table lists in-frame clones only, not all of them. The top ten hold around 15% of the sample, which has under 350,000 clones, over 75% seen once. Sequencing was done on a sample of memory CD8+ T cells sorted from blood. This sample's subset: CD45RO+ cells pooled with CCR7-negative TemRA cells. This sequence originates from a man aged 18 to 29 in good health.

CDR3 DNA sequence: TGTGCCAGCAGCCCCAGAGGTTCGGCTGGGGCCAACGTCCTGACTTTC. Protein product: CASSPRGSAGANVLTF. This rearrangement joins TRBV9 to TRBJ2-6; D remains ambiguous. Trimming took 4 bases from V and 2 from J, leaving 13 bases between them. Germline values: CDR1 SGDLS, CDR2 YYNGEE. There are 16 residues in the CDR3.